These 25 T cell receptor beta chains share one sample of origin, sequenced in a study of blood T cell repertoires in COVID-19. The assay was immunoSEQ multiplex PCR, and TCRdb's table has in-frame clones only and misses some. The sample contains around 42,000 clones, 76% of which appear only once. The source material was peripheral blood. These receptors all stem from an older man with active or convalescent COVID-19.

The chain combines TRBV11-2 with TRBJ1-1; weak D call: TRBD1 (5 bases). This CDR3 has 15 residues. Between the trimmed V and J ends, which lost 5 bases and 1 base, there was a span of 14 bases. Germline CDR1 SGHAT, CDR2 FQNNGV. Here the CDR3 DNA reads TGTGCCAGCAGCCCGGCTGGGGCCTCGAACACTGAAGCTTTCTTT. Residues: CASSPAGASNTEAFF.

This clone was seen a handful of times. The chain links TRBV19 to TRBJ2-1, with D possibly being TRBD2 (6 bases). CDR1 is LNHDA and CDR2 is SQIVND in the germline V gene (reference sequence). The CDR3 consists of 14 residues. V lost 7 bases to trimming and J lost 8 bases, with 18 bases between them. CDR3 in amino acids: CASNQGLSTHEQFF. CDR3 nucleotide sequence: TGTGCCAGTAATCAGGGACTTTCTACGCATGAGCAGTTCTTC.

In DNA, the CDR3 is TGCGCCAGCAGCTTCGGGACAGGGAAGGAAAACACCATATATTTT. Its translation: CASSFGTGKENTIYF. This chain links TRBV5-1 with TRBJ1-3; 9 bases match TRBD1. The V and J ends lost 2 bases and 6 bases, in that order; junction bases with no gene match: 6. The CDR3 extends over 15 amino acids. Germline CDR1 and CDR2: SGHRS and YFSETQ.

This rearrangement joins TRBV6-5 to TRBJ2-1, with 10 nucleotides matching TRBD2. Per germline, CDR1 MNHEY and CDR2 SVGAGI. This CDR3 contains 15 residues. Germline trimming cut 2 bases from V and 10 bases from J; bases unmatched to any gene: 8. CDR3 coding DNA: TGTGCCAGCAGTTACGCCGGGACTAGCGTCTGGGAGCAGTTCTTC. It translates to CASSYAGTSVWEQFF.

This chain uses TRBV28 with TRBJ2-7, with a weak D call TRBD2 (6 bases). V dropped 3 bases and J dropped 3 bases, with 27 bases sitting between them. The CDR3 loop spans 19 amino acids. Germline CDR1 reads MDHEN; CDR2 reads SYDVKM. This CDR3 is CASSFRKTNRGNLVYEQYF. In DNA, the CDR3 is TGTGCCAGCAGTTTTCGTAAGACTAACCGGGGGAACTTAGTCTACGAGCAGTACTTC.

V gene TRBV2 combines with J gene TRBJ1-2, with TRBD1 matching over 7 bases. CDR3 size: 13 residues. From germline, CDR1 is SNHLY and CDR2 FYNNEI. Trimming removed 10 bases from V and 8 bases from J; junction bases left unmatched: 13. The CDR3 nucleotides read TGTGCCATGCCGACTGGACAGGAAAGAGGCTACACCTTC. Protein: CAMPTGQERGYTF.

This chain uses TRBV30 with TRBJ1-2; D unresolved. The CDR3 runs to 12 residues. V lost 1 base and J lost 7, with 10 bases in between. Germline CDR1 is GTSNPN and CDR2 is SVGIG (reference sequence). The CDR3 nucleotides are TGTGCCTGGAGTGAGAGGAGGTTTGGCTACACCTTC. Translation gives CAWSERRFGYTF.

The chain has TRBV29-1 and TRBJ1-4; D gene uncertain. The CDR3 has 14 residues. Germline values: CDR1 SQVTM, CDR2 ANQGSEA. Trimming removed 3 bases at V and 7 bases at J, with 15 bases between. CDR3 nucleotide sequence: TGCAGCGTTGACCTAGGGAGATCTGGTGAAAAACTGTTTTTT. Translated, it gives CSVDLGRSGEKLFF. Full variable domain (remainder filled in from reference TRBV29-1 and TRBJ1-4): SAVISQKPSRDICQRGTSLTIQCQVDSQVTMMFWYRQQPGQSLTLIATANQGSEATYESGFVIDKFPISRPNLTFSTLTVSNMSPEDSSIYLCSVDLGRSGEKLFFGSGTQLSVL.

The chain has TRBV24-1 and TRBJ2-1; 15 nucleotides agree with TRBD2. CDR3 length: 18 residues. Germline V gene data show CDR1 as KGHDR and CDR2 as SFDVKD. The V and J ends lost 3 bases and 3 bases, in that order; junction bases with no gene match: 5. For the CDR3, the DNA is TGTGCCACCAGTGATCCGGGACTAGCGGGGGGATACTACAATGAGCAGTTCTTC. This sequence encodes CATSDPGLAGGYYNEQFF.

In its sample, this clone was seen a few times. This chain links TRBV4-1 with TRBJ2-5; 7 bases fit TRBD1. Trimming took 1 base from V and 5 from J; bases not matched to a gene: 10. Germline lookup yields CDR1 MGHRA and CDR2 YSYEKL. The CDR3 length is 16 residues. CDR3 region: CASSQGRDSVRETQYF. The CDR3 bases are TGCGCCAGCAGCCAAGGCCGGGACAGTGTTCGGGAGACCCAGTACTTC.

The CDR3 here is CSASVRLDTEAFF. The CDR3 coding sequence is TGCAGTGCTAGTGTGCGGCTGGACACTGAAGCTTTCTTT. The chain is built from TRBV20-1 and TRBJ1-1; D is unclear. Deletions cut 3 bases from V and 3 bases from J, with 11 bases between. This CDR3 is built from 13 residues. The germline V gene has CDR1 DFQATT and CDR2 SNEGSKA (reference sequence).

The chain uses TRBV10-3 and TRBJ1-5; 7 positions agree with TRBD1. Germline assignment: CDR1 ENHRY and CDR2 SYGVKD. Trimming removed 3 bases from V and 2 bases from J; junction bases left unmatched: 4. This CDR3 has 15 amino acids. Here the CDR3 DNA reads TGTGCCATCAGTGACGAGGGGGCTGGCAATCAGCCCCAGCATTTT. It is translated as CAISDEGAGNQPQHF.

The V gene is TRBV6-1, the J gene TRBJ2-6; 9 nucleotides match TRBD1. Germline V gene data show CDR1 as MNHNS and CDR2 as SASEGT. The CDR3 loop spans 17 amino acids. The ends lost 3 bases at V and 5 bases at J; junction bases unmatched: 8. CDR3 amino acids: CASSDGQGISWANVLTF. The CDR3 DNA follows: TGTGCCAGCAGTGATGGACAGGGGATTAGCTGGGCCAACGTCCTGACTTTC.

This chain links TRBV29-1 with TRBJ2-2, with unresolved D. Germline assignment: CDR1 SQVTM and CDR2 ANQGSEA. Trimming left V 7 bases short and J 3 bases short, with 3 bases between. The CDR3 has 10 residues. The CDR3 coding sequence is TGCAGCGCCTACACCGGGGAGCTGTTTTTT. Translating gives CSAYTGELFF.

The chain has TRBV2 and TRBJ2-1; 8 bases are a match to TRBD2. This CDR3 has 14 residues. CDR1 is SNHLY, CDR2 FYNNEI, per germline. V lost 7 bases, J lost 7 bases, and 9 bases stayed unmatched. The CDR3 DNA follows: TGTGCCAGCAACCACCCGGGGGGGCGGAATGAGCAGTTCTTC. Translated, it gives CASNHPGGRNEQFF.

The rearrangement links TRBV6-1 to TRBJ1-5; the match to TRBD1 covers 8 bases. V was clipped by 2 bases and J by 6 bases; unmatched bases: 9. This CDR3 spans 16 amino acids. Per germline, CDR1 MNHNS and CDR2 SASEGT. CDR3 region: CASSELTGGSGQPQHF. The CDR3 region has the DNA TGTGCCAGCAGTGAATTAACAGGGGGGTCGGGTCAGCCCCAGCATTTT.

The rearrangement uses TRBV28 and TRBJ2-7; 8 bases are shared with TRBD1. After removal of 7 bases from V and 3 bases from J, the junction contained 8 bases not matched to a gene. The germline CDR1 and CDR2 sequences are MDHEN and SYDVKM. The CDR3 runs 14 residues. CDR3 nucleotide sequence: TGTGCCAGCAATCTGCGGACAGGGCACTACGAGCAGTACTTC. It yields the protein CASNLRTGHYEQYF.

This rearrangement joins TRBV30 to TRBJ2-3, with 11 bases aligning to TRBD2. V lost 0 bases to trimming and J lost 4 bases; unmatched junction nucleotides: 6. Germline CDR1 is GTSNPN and CDR2 is SVGIG (reference sequence). This CDR3 is built from 16 residues. The CDR3 sequence: CAWSVGSGGDADTQYF. DNA of the CDR3: TGTGCCTGGAGTGTAGGTAGCGGGGGGGATGCAGATACGCAGTATTTT.

This sequence joins TRBV6-2 or TRBV6-3 and TRBJ1-2; D unresolved. Trimming pared 3 bases from V and 4 bases from J, leaving 12 bases between. CDR1 MNHEY and CDR2 SVGEGT come from the germline V gene. The CDR3 is 14 residues long. The CDR3 DNA sequence: TGTGCCAGCAGTTATGGGCAGGTGGGCTATGGCTACACCTTC. As protein: CASSYGQVGYGYTF.

A few counts support this clone. V is TRBV19 and J is TRBJ2-7, with 9 positions matching TRBD1. Trimming cost V 3 bases and J 0 bases; bases outside gene matches: 6. The CDR3 loop spans 16 amino acids. Germline assignment: CDR1 LNHDA and CDR2 SQIVND (reference sequence). Written as DNA, the CDR3 is TGTGCCAGTAGTATGTATGGGACAGGGAGCTCCTACGAGCAGTACTTC. This sequence encodes CASSMYGTGSSYEQYF.

The chain joins TRBV19 to TRBJ1-1, with TRBD1 identical over 9 bases. The CDR3 consists of 14 residues. The germline V gene encodes CDR1 LNHDA and CDR2 SQIVND (reference sequence). The V and J ends lost 3 bases and 5 bases, in that order; junction bases with no gene match: 4. In DNA, the CDR3 is TGTGCCAGTAGTATCCCGGGACAGGGTACTGAAGCTTTCTTT. Its translation is CASSIPGQGTEAFF.

This clone appeared once. This chain uses TRBV5-5 with TRBJ2-3; D ambiguous. The CDR3 is 14 amino acids. Per the germline V gene, CDR1 is SGHKS and CDR2 is YYEKEE (reference sequence). V was clipped by 4 bases and J by 5 bases, with 14 bases between them. CDR3 in DNA: TGTGCCAGCAGCCCGCCGTCGGGTGAAGATACGCAGTATTTT. Residues: CASSPPSGEDTQYF.

CDR3 nucleotides: TGTGCCAGCAGCCCCCGGGGTGCCGAGCAGTACTTC. Translating it yields CASSPRGAEQYF. The chain couples TRBV3-1 (or the pseudogene TRBV3-2) to TRBJ2-7; tentative D call: TRBD2 (5 bases). Between the trimmed V and J ends, which lost 4 bases and 6 bases, there was a span of 10 bases. The CDR3 is made up of 12 amino acids. Germline values: CDR1 LGHDT, CDR2 YNNKEL (reference sequence).

The V call is TRBV7-2, the J call TRBJ2-7, with D unclear. Germline lookup yields CDR1 SGHTA and CDR2 FQGNSA. CDR3 length equals 11 residues. V was shortened by 5 bases and J by 6 bases, with 8 bases between the two germline ends. CDR3 sequence (DNA): TGTGCCAGCAGCACTCGACTCGAGCAGTACTTC. Protein product: CASSTRLEQYF. The full variable domain, rest sourced from reference TRBV7-2 and TRBJ2-7, is GAGVSQSPSNKVTEKGKDVELRCDPISGHTALYWYRQSLGQGLEFLIYFQGNSAPDKSGLPSDRFSAERTGGSVSTLTIQRTQQEDSAVYLCASSTRLEQYFGPGTRLTVT.

V is TRBV2 and J is TRBJ1-2, with D perhaps TRBD1 (5 bases). The CDR3 has 16 amino acids. CDR1 is SNHLY, CDR2 FYNNEI, per germline. The V end was cut by 2 bases, the J end by 8 bases, with 21 bases between. CDR3 DNA sequence: TGTGCCAGCAGTGAACCCCCAGGGATGAGAAAGAAAGGCTACACCTTC. It is translated as CASSEPPGMRKKGYTF.